This T cell receptor (beta chain) was captured in a study of CD8 T cells in ankylosing spondylitis. Study-level findings and limits: Several of the motif variants were reported before in synovial fluid and blood from reactive arthritis. CD8+ cells made up the disease-linked clones, which were relatively rare in peripheral blood. For ankylosing spondylitis blood, a TCR beta motif of seven to nine highly homologous variants appeared characteristic. Disease-linked clones reportedly showed significant enrichment in matched ankylosing spondylitis synovial fluid.

With respect to this clonotype: What it binds is unknown.

This CDR3 contains 15 residues. Germline V gene sequence: CDR1 DFQATT, CDR2 SNEGSKA (reference sequence). The V gene lost 6 bases and the J gene lost 0 bases, with 16 bases spanning the gap. Making the TCR beta libraries involved quantitative 5'-RACE with molecular barcodes. TCRdb independently ran MiXCR on the 5' RACE reads; one entry per CDR3 protein. The table lists more than 250,000 distinct CDR3 sequences, under 8.5% of them singletons. This rearrangement joins TRBV20-1 to TRBJ2-3; D is ambiguous. The sequence derives from a male donor with ankylosing spondylitis. The sample was blood, either unsorted or a sorted T cell fraction (not recorded which). As DNA, the CDR3 is TGCAGTGCCCCGAATGGGGTTAGTAGCACAGATACGCAGTATTTT. It translates to CSAPNGVSSTDTQYF.